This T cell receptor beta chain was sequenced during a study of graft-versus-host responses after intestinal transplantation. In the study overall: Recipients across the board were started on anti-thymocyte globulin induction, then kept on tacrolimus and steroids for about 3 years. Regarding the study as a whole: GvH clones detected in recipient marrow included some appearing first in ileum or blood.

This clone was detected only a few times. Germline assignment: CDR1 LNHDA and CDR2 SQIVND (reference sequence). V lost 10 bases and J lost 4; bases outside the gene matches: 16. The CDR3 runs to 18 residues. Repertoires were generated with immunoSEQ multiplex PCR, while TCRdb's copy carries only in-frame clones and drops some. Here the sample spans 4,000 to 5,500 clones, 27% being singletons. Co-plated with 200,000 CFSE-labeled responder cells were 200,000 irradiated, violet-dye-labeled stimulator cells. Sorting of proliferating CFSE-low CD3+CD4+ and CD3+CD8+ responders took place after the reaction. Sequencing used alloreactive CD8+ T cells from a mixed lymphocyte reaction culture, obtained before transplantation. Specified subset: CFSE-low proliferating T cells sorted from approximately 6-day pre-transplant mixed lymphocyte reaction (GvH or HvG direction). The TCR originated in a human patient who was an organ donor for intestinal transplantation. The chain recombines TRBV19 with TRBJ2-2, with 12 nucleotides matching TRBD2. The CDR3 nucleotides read TGTGCCACTCCACGGGGGCTAGCGGGGGGGCCCGGCACCGGGGAGCTGTTTTTT. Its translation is CATPRGLAGGPGTGELFF.